This T cell receptor (beta chain) came from a study of cytomegalovirus exposure and HLA in healthy donors. Trimming shortened V by 5 bases and J by 5 bases, and 7 bases separated the two germline ends. The CDR3 spans 11 residues. Looked up from germline, CDR1 is SGHVS and CDR2 is FQNEAQ. Primers for the PCR totalled 60 Vbeta and 13 Jbeta. The method was immunoSEQ multiplex PCR; TCRdb's version includes in-frame clones alone and lacks a portion of them. Counted here are about 180,000 clones, over 60% occurring once; the ten biggest clones make up around 5.7%. Sequencing input: PBMCs. The clonotype was recovered from a man aged 35-49 years in good health and CMV-seronegative. This sequence joins TRBV7-8 and TRBJ2-7; no definite D call. CDR3 DNA: TGTGCCAGCAGCATCACTAACGAGCAGTACTTC. Its translation: CASSITNEQYF.